This T cell receptor beta chain was obtained from a study of T cells in Graves' hyperthyroidism and ophthalmopathy. Study in general: At initial diagnosis, before any treatment had begun, peripheral blood was obtained.

This clonotype was seen at least ten times. Its antigen is not known. Overall study results and limits: Ophthalmopathy, as predicted by the model, came a median 6.5 months after the prediction.

Germline assignment: CDR1 SQVTM and CDR2 ANQGSEA. The ends were cut back, 3 bases at V and 5 bases at J, with 10 bases in the middle. This CDR3 comprises 12 residues. RNA transcripts provided the source from which TCR beta CDR3 regions were amplified. The TCR CDR3 first-round RT-PCR relied on the HTBI primer set. TCRdb re-derived calls from the multiplex PCR reads in MiXCR, one entry per CDR3 protein. The data show some 360,000 distinct CDR3 sequences, with roughly 20% seen just once and 15% held by the top ten. The TCR sequence derives from a woman in her forties with Graves' ophthalmopathy. Sequencing input: blood. The chain has TRBV29-1 and TRBJ1-2, with D hard to call. The CDR3: CSVEPRSYGYTF. The DNA for the CDR3 is TGCAGCGTTGAGCCCCGTTCGTATGGCTACACCTTC.